This TCR beta chain was captured by sequencing in a study of naive and memory T cell subsets. This CDR3 region has 13 residues. V lost 7 bases to trimming and J lost 3 bases, with 13 bases between them. Germline V gives CDR1 MDHEN, CDR2 SYDVKM. A UMI-containing oligonucleotide was joined by 3' ligation to the TCR cDNA template. Amplification of ligated cDNA took four PCR rounds with SP2 and nested alpha and beta constant primers. TCRdb reprocessed the 5' RACE reads with MiXCR, giving one entry per CDR3 protein. The sample carries more than 45,000 distinct CDR3 sequences, around 4.7% recorded once. The receptor's source is a female donor in good health. The genes are TRBV28 and TRBJ2-7; unclear D gene. For the CDR3, the DNA is TGTGCCAGCACGGCCCTCAGCCACTACGAGCAGTACTTC. Translating gives CASTALSHYEQYF.